This T cell receptor (beta chain) is drawn from a study of T cells in Graves' hyperthyroidism and ophthalmopathy. The CDR3 extends over 15 amino acids. The V gene's germline CDR1 is SGHNT and CDR2 YYREEE (reference sequence). Regions amplified from RNA transcripts were the TCR beta CDR3 regions. The TCR CDR3 first-round RT-PCR relied on the HTBI primer set. TCRdb ran MiXCR on the multiplex PCR reads and lists one entry per CDR3 protein. The sample has approximately 530,000 distinct CDR3 sequences, approximately 15% seen once. Reasons for excluding patients were uncontrolled infection, other autoimmune disease, pregnancy or lactation. Diagnosis relied on clinical symptoms, serum thyroxine and TRAb, thyroid ultrasound and orbital computed tomography. The sample holds a few counts of this clonotype. Mismatch with germline at one junction end may stem from a read error.

This TCR was sampled from a woman under 30 with Graves' hyperthyroidism. The specimen was blood. The chain links TRBV5-4 to TRBJ2-1; 11 nucleotides agree with TRBD2. The CDR3 is CASSWTSGSYNEQLF. The DNA of the CDR3 is TGTGCCAGCAGCTGGACTAGCGGGTCTTACAATGAGCAGCTCTTC.